The next 25 T cell receptor beta chains were all read from a single sample in a study of type 1 and type 2 diabetes patients. Genomic DNA was the PCR template. A primer set of 30 forward and 13 reverse primers amplified the CDR3. Via MiXCR, TCRdb re-called the multiplex PCR reads, giving one row per CDR3 protein. The data show approximately 260,000 distinct CDR3 sequences, around 47% seen once. The sequenced sample was peripheral blood mononuclear cells (PBMCs). All receptors come from a man between 18 and 29 years old with type 2 diabetes.

This clonotype has just a few counts. The chain recombines TRBV24-1 with TRBJ2-3; D unclear. CDR1 and CDR2 (germline): KGHDR, SFDVKD. V was shortened by 3 bases and J by 2 bases, with 11 bases between the two germline ends. This CDR3 contains 15 residues. In nucleotides, the CDR3 is TGTGCCACCAGTGATCCAAGGACGACCACAGATACGCAGTATTTT. It translates to CATSDPRTTTDTQYF.

V gene TRBV2 combines with J gene TRBJ2-7, with D possibly TRBD1 on 6 matching bases. The V gene's germline CDR1 is SNHLY and CDR2 FYNNEI. The CDR3 contains 13 residues. Trimming stripped 1 base from V and 5 bases from J, with 9 bases between. CDR3 sequence (DNA): TGTGCCAGCAGTGAAGACAGGGTCCACGAGCAGTACTTC. Translated, it gives CASSEDRVHEQYF.

The chain has TRBV27 and TRBJ1-4; no clear D. Trimming took off 0 bases at V and 4 bases at J, with 9 bases between the two ends. Germline V CDR1 and CDR2: MNHEY, SMNVEV (reference sequence). The CDR3 has 15 residues. CDR3 coding DNA: TGTGCCAGCAGTTTATCGCCAGGTCTTAATGAAAAACTGTTTTTT. Amino acids: CASSLSPGLNEKLFF.

The CDR3 DNA reads TGTGCCAGCAGCTTAACACCAGCGGGAGTTGTCAATGAGCAGTTCTTC. This sequence encodes CASSLTPAGVVNEQFF. V gene TRBV11-2 combines with J gene TRBJ2-1; 8 positions match TRBD2. V gave up 2 bases and J gave up 6 bases; unmatched junction bases: 9. In germline, CDR1 is SGHAT, CDR2 FQNNGV. The CDR3 is made up of 16 amino acids.

Only a few counts were recorded for this clonotype. The chain uses TRBV24-1 and TRBJ2-2; D gene unclear. This CDR3 spans 12 amino acids. Germline V gene lookup returns CDR1 KGHDR and CDR2 SFDVKD. The V end was cut by 9 bases, the J end by 7 bases, with 11 bases between. The CDR3, as DNA: TGTGCCACCGGAAGGGTAGGCGGGGAGCTGTTTTTT. It translates to CATGRVGGELFF.

The V and J genes are TRBV29-1 and TRBJ2-3, with D unresolved. CDR1 SQVTM and CDR2 ANQGSEA come from the germline V gene. CDR3 length: 11 amino acids. Between the trimmed V and J ends, which lost 4 bases and 5 bases, there was a span of 7 bases. CDR3 region: CSVVVEDTQYF. As DNA, the CDR3 is TGCAGCGTTGTCGTGGAAGATACGCAGTATTTT.

This clonotype was detected once. The chain combines TRBV7-8 with TRBJ2-3; 7 nucleotides align to TRBD2. V dropped 4 bases and J dropped 5; count of bases not matched to a gene: 12. This CDR3 has 16 amino acids. Germline-derived CDR1 and CDR2 are SGHVS and FQNEAQ. This CDR3 reads CASSSTGEGRRDTQYF. The CDR3 coding sequence is TGTGCCAGCAGCTCCACGGGGGAGGGGAGGAGAGATACGCAGTATTTT.

The sample holds many counts of this clonotype. The chain couples TRBV15 to TRBJ2-7; TRBD2 matches at 8 bases. CDR1 is LNHNV, CDR2 YYDKDF, per germline (reference sequence). This CDR3 is 16 amino acids long. The J segment lost 6 bases and the V segment lost 1 base, leaving 11 bases of the junction unmatched. The CDR3 region is CATSRGLRGESSEQYF. The CDR3, as DNA: TGTGCCACCAGCAGAGGATTGCGGGGGGAGAGTAGCGAGCAGTACTTC.

CDR3 loop: CASSLLGGGEAFF. CDR3 coding DNA: TGTGCCAGCAGTTTATTAGGGGGAGGTGAAGCTTTCTTT. This chain uses TRBV12-3 or TRBV12-4 with TRBJ1-1; maybe TRBD1 (6 bases). The CDR3 runs 13 residues. V lost 2 bases and J 7 bases, leaving 11 bases between the germline ends.

The chain recombines TRBV29-1 with TRBJ2-2; TRBD1 is a possible D gene (6 bases). The CDR3 is 15 amino acids. In germline, CDR1 is SQVTM, CDR2 ANQGSEA. V dropped 3 bases and J dropped 0 bases, with 11 bases sitting between them. The CDR3, as DNA: TGCAGCGTTGAGGGGGCCTTTTCGAACACCGGGGAGCTGTTTTTT. Encoded protein: CSVEGAFSNTGELFF.

The chain links TRBV10-3 to TRBJ2-7; 10 bases map to TRBD1. Germline CDR1 and CDR2: ENHRY and SYGVKD. The CDR3 length is 14 residues. Unmatched junction bases numbered 10, after V lost 10 bases and J lost 4 bases. CDR3 nucleotides: TGTGCCAGCGCGGCCGGGACAGGGGAATACGAGCAGTACTTC. This sequence encodes CASAAGTGEYEQYF.

V usage is TRBV10-1 and J usage is TRBJ2-5; D possibly uses TRBD1 or TRBD2 (5 bases each). Trimming removed 3 bases at V and 1 base at J, with 9 bases between. CDR3 length equals 14 residues. Germline loops: CDR1 WNHNN, CDR2 SYGVQD (reference sequence). CDR3 sequence reads: CASSDQGPQETQYF. The DNA for the CDR3 is TGCGCCAGCAGTGATCAGGGACCCCAAGAGACCCAGTACTTC.

V usage is TRBV12-3 or TRBV12-4 and J usage is TRBJ1-4, with 7 bases lining up with TRBD1. The junction had 3 bases not matched to a gene; V was cut back by 4 bases and J by 4 bases. This CDR3 contains 14 residues. DNA of the CDR3: TGTGCCAGCAGTTGGGACAGTTATAATGAAAAACTGTTTTTT. Translated: CASSWDSYNEKLFF.

This chain links TRBV6-6 with TRBJ1-1; D unclear. The CDR3 is 15 residues long. V dropped 5 bases and J dropped 9 bases, with 22 bases sitting between them. Germline assignment: CDR1 MNHNY and CDR2 SVGAGI (reference sequence). CDR3 DNA: TGTGCCAGCAGTCGAAAGGGAGTGCAGGAAAGTAAAGCTTTCTTT. Translating gives CASSRKGVQESKAFF.

V gene TRBV6-5 combines with J gene TRBJ2-7, with 11 nucleotides matching TRBD1. The CDR3 runs 16 residues. V gave up 2 bases and J gave up 2 bases; unmatched junction bases: 5. Germline V gene sequence: CDR1 MNHEY, CDR2 SVGAGI. The CDR3: CASSYTPGQGAYEQYF. DNA of the CDR3: TGTGCCAGCAGTTACACCCCGGGACAGGGGGCCTACGAGCAGTACTTC.

The gene calls are TRBV11-2 and TRBJ1-2; D unclear. Trimming removed 5 bases from V and 1 base from J, with 14 bases in between. This CDR3 is 15 amino acids long. The germline gives CDR1 SGHAT, CDR2 FQNNGV. The CDR3 reads CASSPDGRFNYGYTF. The CDR3 region has the DNA TGTGCCAGCAGCCCGGACGGCCGATTTAACTATGGCTACACCTTC.

CDR3: CASSTPWTGLGNTIYF. CDR3 in DNA: TGTGCCAGCAGCACCCCTTGGACGGGTCTGGGAAACACCATATATTTT. The V gene is TRBV12-3 or TRBV12-4, the J gene TRBJ1-3, with no clear D. The length of the CDR3 is 16 residues. The V end lost 6 bases, the J end lost 4 bases, and 19 bases lay between the germline ends.

This sequence joins TRBV29-1 and TRBJ2-1; 16 bases are shared with TRBD2. This CDR3 region has 19 residues. Losses at the gene ends were 6 bases for V and 8 bases for J; bases not matched to a gene: 19. CDR1 SQVTM and CDR2 ANQGSEA come from the germline V gene. CDR3 in DNA: TGCAGCGTCGTAACCCCGGGACTAGCGGGAGGGTTTGTGTGGGATGAGCAGTTCTTC. Its protein is CSVVTPGLAGGFVWDEQFF.

This clonotype was found a few times. Germline is not matched at one junction end, which may reflect a read error. The chain couples TRBV5-1 to TRBJ2-7; tentatively, D is TRBD1 (6 bases). The CDR3 is 8 residues long. Germline CDR1 SGHRS, CDR2 YFSETQ. Here the CDR3 DNA reads TGTGCCAGCAGCCCAGGGACATTC. Encoded protein: CASSPGTF.

This chain links TRBV11-2 with TRBJ1-4; a possible D gene is TRBD1 (5 bases). V was shortened by 5 bases and J by 8 bases, with 21 bases between the two germline ends. From germline, CDR1 is SGHAT and CDR2 FQNNGV. CDR3 length: 16 residues. The CDR3, as DNA: TGTGCCAGCAGCCCAAGGGGCTGGGCGTTGGAGGAAAAACTGTTTTTT. This codes for CASSPRGWALEEKLFF.

J is TRBJ2-5 and V is TRBV6-5; D may be TRBD2 (5 bases). Trimming pared 6 bases from V and 3 bases from J, leaving 14 bases between. The germline V gene encodes CDR1 MNHEY and CDR2 SVGAGI. The CDR3 sequence is 14 residues long. Here the CDR3 DNA reads TGTGCCAGCAGCTATAGGTACGGGGAAGAGACCCAGTACTTC. Its protein is CASSYRYGEETQYF.

The gene calls are TRBV12-3 or TRBV12-4 and TRBJ1-2; D gene uncertain. V gave up 3 bases and J gave up 5 bases, with 10 bases separating them. The CDR3 loop spans 13 amino acids. The CDR3 nucleotides are TGTGCCAGCAGTTTCAACCAGGTTTATGGCTACACCTTC. It translates to CASSFNQVYGYTF.

The table lists this clonotype with a count of one. The rearrangement uses TRBV19 and TRBJ1-5; the D gene is possibly TRBD1 (6 bases). The V and J ends lost 4 bases and 3 bases respectively, with 10 bases between them. This CDR3 spans 14 amino acids. The germline gives CDR1 LNHDA, CDR2 SQIVND (reference sequence). The CDR3 DNA is TGTGCCAGTAGTAATAGGGACACCAATCAGCCCCAGCATTTT. It is translated as CASSNRDTNQPQHF.

This clonotype was observed a single time. The V call is TRBV27, the J call TRBJ1-1; unclear D gene. There are 14 residues in the CDR3. V gave up 6 bases and J gave up 5 bases, with 16 bases separating them. The germline CDR1 and CDR2 sequences are MNHEY and SMNVEV (reference sequence). The CDR3 is CASRESEPRTEAFF. The CDR3 DNA follows: TGTGCCAGCAGAGAGTCAGAGCCGCGGACTGAAGCTTTCTTT.

V usage is TRBV6-1 and J usage is TRBJ2-2; TRBD1 might be the D (6 bases). The CDR3 contains 15 residues. Trimming shortened V by 7 bases and J by 2 bases, and 14 bases separated the two germline ends. Germline CDR1 reads MNHNS; CDR2 reads SASEGT. The CDR3 here is CASTLEGGNTGELFF. Here the CDR3 DNA reads TGTGCCAGCACCCTAGAAGGGGGAAACACCGGGGAGCTGTTTTTT.